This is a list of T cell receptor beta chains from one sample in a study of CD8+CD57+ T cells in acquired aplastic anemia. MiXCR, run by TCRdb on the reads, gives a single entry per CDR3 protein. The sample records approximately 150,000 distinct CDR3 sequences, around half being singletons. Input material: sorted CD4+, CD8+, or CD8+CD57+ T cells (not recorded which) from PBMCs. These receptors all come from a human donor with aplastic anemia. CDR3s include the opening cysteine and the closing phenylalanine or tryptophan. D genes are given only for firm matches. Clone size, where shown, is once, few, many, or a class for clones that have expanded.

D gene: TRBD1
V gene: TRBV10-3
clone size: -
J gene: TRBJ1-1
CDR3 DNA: TGTGCCATCATTGCACAGGGGAGCACTGAAGCTTTCTTT
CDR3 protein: CAIIAQGSTEAFF

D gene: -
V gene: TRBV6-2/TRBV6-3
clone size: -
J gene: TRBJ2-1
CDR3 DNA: TGTGCCAGCAGTTACTCCTTCCTAGGGAGCTCCTACAATGAGCAGTTCTTC
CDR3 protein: CASSYSFLGSSYNEQFF

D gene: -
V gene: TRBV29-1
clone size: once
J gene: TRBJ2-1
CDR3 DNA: TGCAGCGTAGGGTCCTACCTTGAGCAGTTCTTC
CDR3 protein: CSVGSYLEQFF

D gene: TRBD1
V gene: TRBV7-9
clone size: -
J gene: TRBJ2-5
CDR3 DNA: TGTGCCAGCGGCCCCCAAGGGACAGGGGAAGAGACCCAGTACTTC
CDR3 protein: CASGPQGTGEETQYF

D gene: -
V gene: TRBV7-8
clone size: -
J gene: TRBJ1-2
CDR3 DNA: TGTGCCAGCAGCTTAGGGGCTAGCGGGGGGTACACCTTC
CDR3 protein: CASSLGASGGYTF

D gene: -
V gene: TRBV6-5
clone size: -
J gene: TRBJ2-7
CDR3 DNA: TGTGCCAGCAGTTACTCCGTTGGGAACGAGCAGTACTTC
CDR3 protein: CASSYSVGNEQYF

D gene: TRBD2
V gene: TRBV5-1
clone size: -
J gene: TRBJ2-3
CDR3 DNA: TGCGCCAGCAGCATCCGGGGTAGCGGGGGGCCCACAGATACGCAGTATTTT
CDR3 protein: CASSIRGSGGPTDTQYF

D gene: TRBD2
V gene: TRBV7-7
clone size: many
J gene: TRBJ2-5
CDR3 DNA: TGTGCTAGCAGCGGGCGGGGGGGCCGTTCTGAGGAGACCCAGTACTTC
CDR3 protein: CASSGRGGRSEETQYF

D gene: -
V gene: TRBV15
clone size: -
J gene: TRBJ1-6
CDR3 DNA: TGTGCCACCAGCAGCTCTCGAGGGGATTACTCACCCCTCCACTTT
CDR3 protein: CATSSSRGDYSPLHF

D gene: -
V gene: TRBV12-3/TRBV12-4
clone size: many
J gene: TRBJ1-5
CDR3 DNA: TGTGCCAGCAGATCCGGACAAAGCAATCAGCCCCAGCATTTT
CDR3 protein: CASRSGQSNQPQHF

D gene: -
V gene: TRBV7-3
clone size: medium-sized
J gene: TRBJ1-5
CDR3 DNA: TGTGCCAGCAGCTTGGGACTAAATCAGCCCCAGCATTTT
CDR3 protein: CASSLGLNQPQHF

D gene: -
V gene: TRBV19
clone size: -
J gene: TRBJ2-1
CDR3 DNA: TGTGCCAGTAGCGAGGGGGTCGAGCAGTTCTTC
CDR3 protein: CASSEGVEQFF

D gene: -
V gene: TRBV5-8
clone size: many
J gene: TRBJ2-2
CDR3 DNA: TGTGCCAGCAGCTTGGAACTAGCTAGCGGGGAGCTGTTTTTT
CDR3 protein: CASSLELASGELFF

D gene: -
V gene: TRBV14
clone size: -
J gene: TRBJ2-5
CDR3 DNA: TGTGCCAGCAGCCAAGATCAGGGGAAGACCCAGTACTTC
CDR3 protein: CASSQDQGKTQYF

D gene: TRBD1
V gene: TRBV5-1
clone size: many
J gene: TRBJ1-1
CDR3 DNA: TGCGCCAGCAGCCTGCTCGGGACAGGAGGGACTGAAGCTTTCTTT
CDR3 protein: CASSLLGTGGTEAFF

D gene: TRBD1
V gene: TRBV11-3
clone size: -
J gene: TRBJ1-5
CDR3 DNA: TGTGCCAGCACCCAGGGGGGATATAGCAATCAGCCCCAGCATTTT
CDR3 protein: CASTQGGYSNQPQHF

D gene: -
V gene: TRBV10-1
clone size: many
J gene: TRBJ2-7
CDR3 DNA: TGCGCCAGCAGTGAGGAAGACTCCAGCTCCTACGAGCAGTACTTC
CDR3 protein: CASSEEDSSSYEQYF

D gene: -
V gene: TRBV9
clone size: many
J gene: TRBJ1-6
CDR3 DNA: TGTGCCAGCAGCGTAGTTGAGGGGGAGGGTTCACCCCTCCACTTT
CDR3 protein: CASSVVEGEGSPLHF

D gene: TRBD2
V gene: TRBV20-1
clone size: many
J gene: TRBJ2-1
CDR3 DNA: TGCAGTGCTAGGACTAGCGGGGTTTACAATGAGCAGTTCTTC
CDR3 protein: CSARTSGVYNEQFF

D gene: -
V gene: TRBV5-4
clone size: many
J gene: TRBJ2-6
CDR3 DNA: TGTGCCAGCAGCTTGGCAGCTCTGGTCTCTGGGGCCAACGTCCTGACTTTC
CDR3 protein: CASSLAALVSGANVLTF

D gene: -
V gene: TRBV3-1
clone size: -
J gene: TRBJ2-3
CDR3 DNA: TGTGCCAGCAGCCATTTCGGGACGGCTAGCACAGATACGCAGTATTTT
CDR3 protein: CASSHFGTASTDTQYF

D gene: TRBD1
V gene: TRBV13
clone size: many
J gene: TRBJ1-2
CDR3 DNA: TGTGCCAGCAGCCAACAGGGGCGGGAAGGATATGGCTACACCTTC
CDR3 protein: CASSQQGREGYGYTF

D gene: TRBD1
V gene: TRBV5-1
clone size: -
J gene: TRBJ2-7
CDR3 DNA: TGCGCCAGCAGCTTGGAGGGACAGGCCTACGAGCAGTACTTC
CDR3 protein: CASSLEGQAYEQYF

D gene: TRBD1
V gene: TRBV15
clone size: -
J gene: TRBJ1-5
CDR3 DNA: TGTGCCACCACGACAGGGGTATGGGGTCAGCCCCAGCATTTT
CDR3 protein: CATTTGVWGQPQHF